Below, 25 T cell receptor beta chains from the same sample are listed, as sequenced in a study of T cells in Graves' hyperthyroidism and ophthalmopathy. Amplified TCR beta CDR3 regions derived from RNA transcripts. The HTBI primer set was used in a first-round RT-PCR of the TCR CDR3. MiXCR, run by TCRdb on the multiplex PCR reads, gives a single entry per CDR3 protein. The sample lists around 620,000 distinct CDR3 sequences; just over 45% were seen once. The sample comprised peripheral blood or thyroid tissue (not recorded which). Source of these receptors: an adult woman with Graves' disease, either hyperthyroidism or ophthalmopathy (not recorded which).

The chain combines TRBV20-1 with TRBJ2-5, with D uncertain. Germline values: CDR1 DFQATT, CDR2 SNEGSKA (reference sequence). V lost 6 bases and J 4 bases, leaving 15 bases between the germline ends. This CDR3 has 13 residues. The CDR3 loop reads CSAKQSSRETQYF. The CDR3, as DNA: TGCAGTGCGAAGCAGTCCAGCCGAGAGACCCAGTACTTC.

V is TRBV19 and J is TRBJ1-2; TRBD1 is a possible D gene (5 bases). Trimming removed 6 bases at V and 7 bases at J, with 9 bases between. Per the germline V gene, CDR1 is LNHDA and CDR2 is SQIVND (reference sequence). This CDR3 is 11 amino acids long. The CDR3 DNA follows: TGTGCCAGTAGGACAGAGGGTGGCTACACCTTC. This sequence encodes CASRTEGGYTF.

Concerning this clonotype itself: A much larger clone is a single base away; this may be a read error. The chain joins TRBV20-1 to TRBJ1-1, with no clear D. CDR1 DFQATT and CDR2 SNEGSKA come from the germline V gene (reference sequence). This CDR3 region has 12 residues. The CDR3 reads CSAGLGNPEAFF. The CDR3 region has the DNA TGCAGTGCTGGATTGGGGAACCCTGAAGCTTTCTTT.

As regards this clonotype: A read error is likely, as this CDR3 ends without the conserved phenylalanine or tryptophan. It is unclear where the CDR3 begins or ends on the DNA, so no DNA is shown, and the CDR3 is as TCRdb lists it. CDR3: CASSEEWLAG. V is TRBV6-1 and J is TRBJ2-7; TRBD2 is the table's D call, not checked against the DNA. 10 amino acids form the CDR3, both terminal residues included. Germline V gene sequence: CDR1 MNHNS, CDR2 SASEGT.

This clonotype was picked up many times. This sequence joins TRBV7-2 and TRBJ1-5; 7 bases fit TRBD1. The CDR3 contains 16 residues. Trimming at V came to 4 bases and at J to 4 bases, leaving 10 bases not matched to a gene. Per the germline V gene, CDR1 is SGHTA and CDR2 is FQGNSA. CDR3 amino acids: CASSSQGGLENQPQHF. The CDR3 DNA reads as TGTGCCAGCAGCTCCCAGGGGGGGTTGGAGAATCAGCCCCAGCATTTT. The whole variable domain, filled in from reference TRBV7-2 and TRBJ1-5, reads GAGVSQSPSNKVTEKGKDVELRCDPISGHTALYWYRQSLGQGLEFLIYFQGNSAPDKSGLPSDRFSAERTGGSVSTLTIQRTQQEDSAVYLCASSSQGGLENQPQHFGDGTRLSIL.

The chain links TRBV30 to TRBJ1-5; no clear D. Trimming removed 3 bases at V and 2 bases at J, with 8 bases between. Germline assignment: CDR1 GTSNPN and CDR2 SVGIG (reference sequence). The CDR3 is 13 residues long. CDR3 DNA sequence: TGTGCCTGGAGCCGGCAGGGCAATCAGCCCCAGCATTTT. Amino acid sequence: CAWSRQGNQPQHF.

The chain links TRBV20-1 to TRBJ2-2; D is ambiguous. CDR1 and CDR2 (germline): DFQATT, SNEGSKA (reference sequence). The length of the CDR3 is 10 residues. V dropped 7 bases and J dropped 3 bases, with 3 bases sitting between them. The CDR3 sequence: CSVYTGELFF. The CDR3 bases are TGCAGTGTTTACACCGGGGAGCTGTTTTTT.

This clonotype was seen more than once but under ten times. The chain has TRBV25-1 and TRBJ1-6; D gene ambiguous. Per germline, CDR1 MGHDK and CDR2 SYGVNS. This CDR3 comprises 17 residues. The V end was cut by 3 bases, the J end by 0 bases, with 12 bases between. Here the CDR3 reads CASSDSGISSYNSPLHF. CDR3 DNA sequence: TGTGCCAGCAGTGATAGCGGGATAAGCTCCTATAATTCACCCCTCCACTTT.

This clonotype has a count of ten or more. J is TRBJ2-7 and V is TRBV10-3; possible D gene TRBD1, 6 bases. From germline, CDR1 is ENHRY and CDR2 SYGVKD. CDR3 length equals 15 residues. V shed 2 bases and J shed 0 bases, with 11 bases lying between them. CDR3 coding DNA: TGTGCCATCAGTGAGGGGACAAGTTTCTCCTACGAGCAGTACTTC. This translates into CAISEGTSFSYEQYF.

As to this clonotype: This may be a read error, as it is one base from a much larger clone. The chain is built from TRBV2 and TRBJ2-7; 13 bases are a match to TRBD2. CDR1 is SNHLY and CDR2 is FYNNEI in the germline V gene. After removal of 6 bases from V and 4 bases from J, the junction contained 6 bases not matched to a gene. The CDR3 extends over 15 amino acids. The CDR3 coding sequence is TGTGCCAGCAGCCAAGGGACTAGCGGGAATTACGAGCAGTACTTC. It encodes CASSQGTSGNYEQYF.

This clonotype was counted ten times or more. The CDR3 here is CASSSGGIWHSPLHF. The CDR3 coding sequence is TGTGCCAGCAGCTCGGGGGGCATATGGCATTCACCCCTCCACTTT. This chain connects TRBV6-5 to TRBJ1-6, with D maybe TRBD1 (6 bases). Germline V gene data show CDR1 as MNHEY and CDR2 as SVGAGI. The V end lost 6 bases, the J end lost 8 bases, and 17 bases lay between the germline ends. This CDR3 comprises 15 residues.

V is TRBV2 and J is TRBJ2-7, with D unresolved. CDR1 is SNHLY, CDR2 FYNNEI, per germline. Between the trimmed V and J ends, which lost 2 bases and 6 bases, there was a span of 11 bases. The CDR3 length is 13 residues. The CDR3 nucleotides are TGTGCCAGCAGTGAAAGGCGGTCCCCCGAGCAGTACTTC. Translation gives CASSERRSPEQYF.

This clonotype was counted at least ten times. The chain joins TRBV5-1 to TRBJ1-3; no firm D call. Germline lookup yields CDR1 SGHRS and CDR2 YFSETQ. The CDR3 contains 14 residues. Trimming cost V 2 bases and J 7 bases, with 13 bases left between them. CDR3 sequence: CASSLSSSANTIYF. In DNA, the CDR3 is TGCGCCAGCAGCTTATCGTCCTCCGCTAACACCATATATTTT.

V usage is TRBV15 and J usage is TRBJ2-1, with a possible D match to TRBD1 (5 bases). Germline lookup yields CDR1 LNHNV and CDR2 YYDKDF (reference sequence). Trimming left V 0 bases short and J 5 bases short, with 14 bases between. The CDR3 spans 16 residues. The CDR3 DNA is TGTGCCACCAGCAGAGAGGGGCCAGGGCGAAACAATGAGCAGTTCTTC. It encodes CATSREGPGRNNEQFF.

This clonotype has at least ten counts. The V gene is TRBV20-1, the J gene TRBJ2-7; D call uncertain. The V and J ends lost 3 bases and 2 bases respectively, with 11 bases between them. The CDR3 runs 13 residues. Per the germline V gene, CDR1 is DFQATT and CDR2 is SNEGSKA (reference sequence). CDR3 region: CSASPSRAYEQYF. As DNA, the CDR3 is TGCAGTGCTAGCCCCAGTAGGGCCTACGAGCAGTACTTC.

V usage is TRBV29-1 and J usage is TRBJ1-2; a weak D match, TRBD1 (5 bases). Germline V lookup: CDR1 SQVTM, CDR2 ANQGSEA. V shed 8 bases and J shed 11 bases, with 18 bases lying between them. The length of the CDR3 is 11 residues. For the CDR3, the DNA is TGCAGCAGCCAAGGTCGGGGCGGTTACACCTTC. This gives the protein CSSQGRGGYTF.

The V call is TRBV7-2, the J call TRBJ2-5, with 10 nucleotides matching TRBD1. Germline CDR1 SGHTA, CDR2 FQGNSA. The CDR3 totals 15 residues. Unmatched junction bases numbered 8, after V lost 5 bases and J lost 5 bases. CDR3 bases: TGTGCCAGCAGCCGAAGGACAGGGGGAAGGGAGACCCAGTACTTC. It specifies CASSRRTGGRETQYF.

This clonotype was counted many times. This chain connects TRBV5-8 to TRBJ2-7; TRBD2 agrees at 7 bases. The V gene end was trimmed by 0 bases and the J gene end by 5 bases; junction bases not matched to a gene: 8. This CDR3 has 15 residues. CDR1 and CDR2 from the germline V gene are SGHTS and YDEGEE. CDR3 in amino acids: CASSLDAGVTHEQYF. CDR3 nucleotides: TGTGCCAGCAGCTTGGATGCGGGAGTCACGCACGAGCAGTACTTC.

In its sample, this clonotype was seen many times. The chain combines TRBV6-6 with TRBJ2-7; D unresolved. Trimming stripped 2 bases from V and 1 base from J, with 12 bases between. The CDR3 consists of 15 residues. CDR1 and CDR2 from the germline V gene are MNHNY and SVGAGI (reference sequence). This CDR3 is CASSYTSPASYEQYF. CDR3 DNA: TGTGCCAGCAGTTACACAAGCCCGGCGTCCTACGAGCAGTACTTC.

V usage is TRBV12-3 or TRBV12-4 and J usage is TRBJ1-4; 7 bases fit TRBD1. J gave up 10 bases and V 6 bases, and 11 bases lay outside the gene matches. This CDR3 is built from 14 residues. In DNA form, the CDR3 reads TGTGCCAGCAGACTCCAGGGGGATACGGGAAAACTGTTTTTT. Translating gives CASRLQGDTGKLFF.

CDR3 nucleotides: TGCAGTGCTAGCTCAGGGCGGGAGAATCAGCCCCAGCATTTT. It is translated as CSASSGRENQPQHF. V is TRBV20-1 and J is TRBJ1-5; weak D call: TRBD1 (5 bases). From germline, CDR1 is DFQATT and CDR2 SNEGSKA (reference sequence). This CDR3 is 14 amino acids long. V was cut by 3 bases and J by 4 bases, with 13 bases left in between.

This clonotype has a handful of counts. V and J are TRBV7-9 and TRBJ1-1, with a tentative D call TRBD1 (6 bases). Looked up from germline, CDR1 is SEHNR and CDR2 is FQNEAQ (reference sequence). V was cut by 1 base and J by 4 bases, with 19 bases left in between. The CDR3 loop spans 17 amino acids. The CDR3 sequence: CASSLEARTGGATEAFF. The CDR3 DNA follows: TGTGCCAGCAGCTTAGAAGCTAGGACCGGGGGGGCCACTGAAGCTTTCTTT.

This clonotype was seen at least ten times. The genes are TRBV12-3 or TRBV12-4 and TRBJ1-1, with a weak D call TRBD1 (5 bases). V was cut by 7 bases and J by 1 base, with 13 bases left in between. This CDR3 is 14 amino acids long. The CDR3 reads CASIRGHSNTEAFF. As DNA, the CDR3 is TGTGCCAGCATTCGTGGACACTCGAACACTGAAGCTTTCTTT.

This clonotype has just a few counts. This sequence joins TRBV2 and TRBJ1-4; D unresolved. This CDR3 contains 14 residues. Germline loops: CDR1 SNHLY, CDR2 FYNNEI. Trimming removed 6 bases at V and 8 bases at J, with 16 bases between. Here the CDR3 reads CASRVSNSGEKLFF. In nucleotides, the CDR3 is TGTGCCAGCAGGGTCTCGAATAGTGGCGAAAAACTGTTTTTT.

The V and J genes are TRBV2 and TRBJ1-5, with D maybe TRBD1 (5 bases). Trimming shortened V by 6 bases and J by 4 bases, and 10 bases separated the two germline ends. The CDR3 is 13 amino acids. Germline CDR1 is SNHLY and CDR2 is FYNNEI. In DNA form, the CDR3 reads TGTGCCAGCAGGGAGGGGAATAATCAGCCCCAGCATTTT. Protein sequence: CASREGNNQPQHF.